This T cell receptor (beta chain) was sequenced in a study of CD8 T cells in ankylosing spondylitis. Broader study findings: Seemingly characteristic of ankylosing spondylitis blood was a TCR beta motif consisting of under ten highly homologous variants. Some motif variants were previously reported in reactive arthritis synovial fluid and blood. Peripheral blood held disease-linked clones only at relatively low frequency, and these were CD8+. Disease-linked clones reportedly concentrated significantly in matched ankylosing spondylitis synovial fluid.

J lost 6 bases, V lost 3 bases, and 13 bases had no gene match. Germline V lookup: CDR1 DFQATT, CDR2 SNEGSKA (reference sequence). The CDR3 spans 15 residues. This clonotype appeared many times. The antigen remains unidentified. MiXCR, run by TCRdb on the 5' RACE reads, gives a single entry per CDR3 protein. This table has more than 250,000 distinct CDR3 sequences, 7.5% to 9% appearing once. This TCR derives from a male donor with ankylosing spondylitis. The gene calls are TRBV20-1 and TRBJ2-7; TRBD2 aligns across 8 bases. Sequencing was done on a sample of blood, either unsorted or a sorted T cell fraction (not recorded which). DNA of the CDR3: TGCAGTGCTAGCAATCGGGGGGGGATTGATCTCGAGCAGTACTTC. Protein: CSASNRGGIDLEQYF.